This paragraph reports one TCR beta chain. Its antigen is still unknown. This entry is derived from a study of T cell repertoires in cytomegalovirus infection. At the level of the study: Public TCR beta signatures indicated both CMV infection and matching HLA type. Study-wide findings and caveats: Dominant in the ex vivo response were TCR beta clonotypes restricted by HLA-C and specific for CMV.

V was clipped by 4 bases and J by 8 bases, with 25 bases between them. The germline CDR1 and CDR2 sequences are SGHTA and FQGNSA. This CDR3 contains 17 residues. TCRdb called the reads again in MiXCR, with one record for every CDR3 protein. The sample lists under 50,000 distinct CDR3 sequences, 21% seen once, with around 90% in the top ten. The rearrangement joins TRBV7-2 to TRBJ2-3; weak D call: TRBD1 (7 bases). Sequenced material: CD8+ T cells from cultured PBMCs, taken from culture after CMV antigen stimulation. The receptor's source is a human donor in good health (CMV status not recorded). Some clones in this sample may be carry-over from other donors' samples. The CDR3 is CASSSFSGARGVGTQYF. As DNA, the CDR3 is TGTGCCAGCAGCTCCTTTTCTGGGGCCAGGGGGGTCGGTACGCAGTATTTT. The entire variable domain, with the rest obtained from reference TRBV7-2 and TRBJ2-3, is as follows: GAGVSQSPSNKVTEKGKDVELRCDPISGHTALYWYRQSLGQGLEFLIYFQGNSAPDKSGLPSDRFSAERTGGSVSTLTIQRTQQEDSAVYLCASSSFSGARGVGTQYFGPGTRLTVL.